The following is a T cell receptor (beta chain) sequence with its context. Produced via immunoSEQ multiplex PCR; TCRdb's table is partial and in-frame only. The repertoire holds almost 50,000 clones, roughly 95% seen once, with approximately 0.31% in the top ten. Germline V gene lookup returns CDR1 MNHEY and CDR2 SMNVEV (reference sequence). CDR3 length: 14 residues. The ends lost 3 bases at V and 8 bases at J; junction bases unmatched: 6. These data originate in a study of T cell changes during pregnancy in multiple sclerosis. The chain uses TRBV27 and TRBJ2-2; 7 nucleotides match TRBD1. The sample here was CD4+ T cells from peripheral blood mononuclear cells, taken in the third trimester of pregnancy. This receptor was obtained from a female donor with multiple sclerosis, enrolled in a pregnancy study. The CDR3 spells CASSFLGGSGELFF. Written as DNA, the CDR3 is TGTGCCAGCAGTTTCTTAGGGGGCTCGGGGGAGCTGTTTTTT.